Following are 25 T cell receptor beta chains from one sample sequenced in a study of OX40 agonist ivuxolimab in advanced cancers. Using immunoSEQ multiplex PCR, the repertoire was profiled, and TCRdb retains in-frame clones only, with some absent. Altogether some 66,000 clones are present, 70% to 80% being singletons, with the ten largest covering about 1.6%. Specimen: CD4+ or CD8+ T cells sorted from blood, collected in a trial of the OX40 agonist ivuxolimab. The source of these receptors is an adult with an advanced solid tumor such as melanoma, head and neck, liver or kidney cancer.

The gene calls are TRBV11-1 and TRBJ2-5; D is unresolved. The J call may not be correct, given that the DNA end is closer to TRBJ2-7. Germline V gene data show CDR1 as SGHAT and CDR2 as FQDESV (reference sequence). This CDR3 is 14 amino acids long. The CDR3 protein is CASSLAAPDFEQYF. CDR3 DNA sequence: TGTGCCAGCAGCTTAGCCGCGCCAGACTTCGAGCAGTACTTC.

This rearrangement joins TRBV29-1 to TRBJ2-1; 7 bases agree with TRBD1. There are 15 residues in the CDR3. Germline CDR1 and CDR2: SQVTM and ANQGSEA. V lost 4 bases, J lost 7 bases, and 13 bases stayed unmatched. The CDR3 nucleotides read TGCAGCGTTGCATCCCGCCAGGGGGTGTATAATGAGCAGTTCTTC. Its protein is CSVASRQGVYNEQFF.

The chain joins TRBV5-4 to TRBJ2-1; 7 bases agree with TRBD1. Germline CDR1 SGHNT, CDR2 YYREEE (reference sequence). The CDR3 covers 12 residues. V trimming: 4 bases; J trimming: 14 bases; junction bases outside the gene matches: 9. In DNA form, the CDR3 reads TGTGCCAGCAGCCGATATGGACAGGCAGAGTTCTTC. It translates to CASSRYGQAEFF.

J is TRBJ2-2 and V is TRBV9; tentatively, D is TRBD1 or TRBD2 (5 bases each). The CDR3 is 16 residues long. From germline, CDR1 is SGDLS and CDR2 YYNGEE. V gave up 4 bases and J gave up 4 bases, with 17 bases separating them. CDR3 sequence (DNA): TGTGCCAGCAGCATATCCGGGACCGCGAGCACCGGGGAGCTGTTTTTT. Translated: CASSISGTASTGELFF.

This chain joins TRBV6-6 and TRBJ1-5; D unclear. V gave up 8 bases and J gave up 2 bases, with 13 bases separating them. Germline CDR1 reads MNHNY; CDR2 reads SVGAGI (reference sequence). The CDR3 extends over 14 amino acids. The CDR3, as DNA: TGTGCCAGCGTGCTAGACGGTGGCAATCAGCCCCAGCATTTT. Protein product: CASVLDGGNQPQHF.

This clone was observed a few times. The chain joins TRBV7-2 to TRBJ1-6; the D is unclear. The CDR3 has 14 residues. Germline V gene sequence: CDR1 SGHTA, CDR2 FQGNSA. V was trimmed by 4 bases and J by 1 base, leaving 5 bases between them. CDR3 amino acids: CASSSSSYNSPLHF. The CDR3 DNA follows: TGTGCCAGCAGCTCGTCGTCCTATAATTCACCCCTCCACTTT. The whole variable domain, filled in from reference TRBV7-2 and TRBJ1-6, reads GAGVSQSPSNKVTEKGKDVELRCDPISGHTALYWYRQSLGQGLEFLIYFQGNSAPDKSGLPSDRFSAERTGGSVSTLTIQRTQQEDSAVYLCASSSSSYNSPLHFGNGTRLTVT.

V and J are TRBV5-3 and TRBJ1-2; TRBD1 matches at 8 bases. TRBV5-3 is flagged as an ORF with uncertain function. The CDR3 spans 19 residues. V lost 4 bases and J lost 2; bases outside the gene matches: 19. The CDR3 here is CARSRPGTGERKINYGYTF. The CDR3 region has the DNA TGTGCCAGAAGCCGGCCAGGGACAGGCGAGAGAAAAATAAACTATGGCTACACCTTC.

V usage is TRBV7-3 and J usage is TRBJ1-1, with D possibly matching TRBD1 (5 bases). V was trimmed by 5 bases and J by 1 base, leaving 11 bases between them. There are 14 residues in the CDR3. CDR1 and CDR2 (germline): SGHTA, FQGTGA. The CDR3 protein is CASSPGGSNTEAFF. CDR3 nucleotide sequence: TGTGCCAGCAGCCCCGGGGGGTCGAACACTGAAGCTTTCTTT.

The DNA of the CDR3 is TGTGCCAGCAGCCCCGTGGTTTGGTACGAGCAGTACTTC. Protein: CASSPVVWYEQYF. The chain couples TRBV14 to TRBJ2-7; D is uncertain. V was cut by 4 bases and J by 4 bases, with 11 bases left in between. CDR1 SGHDN and CDR2 FVKESK come from the germline V gene. The CDR3 spans 13 residues.

The rearrangement joins TRBV15 to TRBJ1-1; D gene unclear. The ends were cut back, 6 bases at V and 6 bases at J, with 17 bases in the middle. From germline, CDR1 is LNHNV and CDR2 YYDKDF (reference sequence). The CDR3 contains 14 residues. CDR3 protein: CATSSGLDSPEAFF. The CDR3 DNA reads as TGTGCCACCAGTAGCGGTTTGGATTCCCCTGAAGCTTTCTTT.

In its sample, this clone was seen once. The rearrangement links TRBV7-3 to TRBJ2-5; D tentatively reads TRBD1 or TRBD2 (5 bases each). Germline CDR1 reads SGHTA; CDR2 reads FQGTGA. Trimming stripped 7 bases from V and 2 bases from J, with 17 bases between. The CDR3 is made up of 15 amino acids. Here the CDR3 DNA reads TGTGCCAGCACCCGAAGTGGGGGACCACAAGAGACCCAGTACTTC. Translated: CASTRSGGPQETQYF.

V and J are TRBV10-3 and TRBJ2-7; D may correspond to TRBD1 or TRBD2 (5 bases each). Germline lookup yields CDR1 ENHRY and CDR2 SYGVKD. V was trimmed by 6 bases and J by 6 bases, leaving 9 bases between them. This CDR3 is built from 11 residues. The CDR3 sequence is CAIRLGGEQYF. The CDR3 DNA is TGTGCCATCAGACTTGGGGGCGAGCAGTACTTC.

The chain recombines TRBV6-5 with TRBJ2-1; no clear D gene. V was pared by 2 bases and J by 2 bases, with 7 bases between. Germline-derived CDR1 and CDR2 are MNHEY and SVGAGI. The CDR3 length is 14 residues. In nucleotides, the CDR3 is TGTGCCAGCAGTTACAAGCAGCCCTACAATGAGCAGTTCTTC. Its translation: CASSYKQPYNEQFF.

This chain links TRBV18 with TRBJ2-7; 7 bases match TRBD1. The CDR3 covers 14 residues. CDR1 and CDR2 (germline): KGHSH, LQKENI. Germline trimming cut 6 bases from V and 3 bases from J; bases unmatched to any gene: 8. CDR3 region: CASSPGTADYEQYF. In nucleotides, the CDR3 is TGTGCCAGCTCGCCCGGGACAGCCGACTACGAGCAGTACTTC. The entire variable domain, with the rest obtained from reference TRBV18 and TRBJ2-7, is as follows: NAGVMQNPRHLVRRRGQEARLRCSPMKGHSHVYWYRQLPEEGLKFMVYLQKENIIDESGMPKERFSAEFPKEGPSILRIQQVVRGDSAAYFCASSPGTADYEQYFGPGTRLTVT.

This clone was seen more than once but under ten times. The chain is built from TRBV5-4 and TRBJ2-1; 9 bases fit TRBD1. Trimming took 6 bases from V and 5 from J; bases not matched to a gene: 3. In germline, CDR1 is SGHNT, CDR2 YYREEE (reference sequence). The CDR3 spans 13 residues. CDR3 sequence (DNA): TGTGCCAGCAAAACAGGGGGCGACAATGAGCAGTTCTTC. Protein sequence: CASKTGGDNEQFF.

This clone came up once. The chain has TRBV29-1 and TRBJ2-7, with 9 positions matching TRBD2. The CDR3 runs 15 residues. Germline assignment: CDR1 SQVTM and CDR2 ANQGSEA. V was clipped by 6 bases and J by 0 bases; unmatched bases: 9. This chain's CDR3 is CSVSVAGAFSYEQYF. For the CDR3, the DNA is TGCAGCGTGTCCGTAGCGGGGGCGTTCTCCTACGAGCAGTACTTC.

This clone is a singleton in its sample. The J gene is TRBJ2-7, the V gene TRBV5-4, with 8 bases lining up with TRBD1. V lost 3 bases and J lost 2; bases outside the gene matches: 4. Germline values: CDR1 SGHNT, CDR2 YYREEE (reference sequence). The CDR3 contains 14 residues. The CDR3 loop reads CASSYGQGPYEQYF. For the CDR3, the DNA is TGTGCCAGCAGCTATGGACAGGGTCCCTACGAGCAGTACTTC.

This clone has only one observation. V and J are TRBV7-3 and TRBJ2-5; 7 bases match TRBD1. The CDR3 loop spans 13 amino acids. Germline assignment: CDR1 SGHTA and CDR2 FQGTGA. Trimming at V came to 5 bases and at J to 2 bases, leaving 2 bases not matched to a gene. CDR3 nucleotides: TGTGCCAGCAGCACAGGGGCGCAAGAGACCCAGTACTTC. Its translation: CASSTGAQETQYF.

This clone came up a few times. The V gene is TRBV7-9, the J gene TRBJ1-6; the match to TRBD1 covers 7 bases. CDR3 length: 13 amino acids. Trimming took 5 bases from V and 7 from J; bases not matched to a gene: 2. Germline CDR1 reads SEHNR; CDR2 reads FQNEAQ (reference sequence). The CDR3 DNA reads TGTGCCAGCAGCCGGGACAGCAATTCACCCCTCCACTTT. It codes for CASSRDSNSPLHF.

V usage is TRBV30 and J usage is TRBJ2-5; 11 nucleotides line up with TRBD1. Germline CDR1 is GTSNPN and CDR2 is SVGIG (reference sequence). The CDR3 has 15 amino acids. Unmatched junction bases numbered 6, after V lost 1 base and J lost 5 bases. For the CDR3, the DNA is TGTGCCTGGAGTGCCTGGGACAGGGGGGTCGAGACCCAGTACTTC. It translates to CAWSAWDRGVETQYF. The full variable domain, with the rest looked up from reference TRBV30 and TRBJ2-5, is SQTIHQWPATLVQPVGSPLSLECTVEGTSNPNLYWYRQAAGRGLQLLFYSVGIGQISSEVPQNLSASRPQDRQFILSSKKLLLSDSGFYLCAWSAWDRGVETQYFGPGTRLLVL.

The rearrangement uses TRBV6-1 and TRBJ2-7; D gene ambiguous. Germline V gene sequence: CDR1 MNHNS, CDR2 SASEGT. Trimming shortened V by 4 bases and J by 4 bases, and 5 bases separated the two germline ends. This CDR3 has 11 amino acids. CDR3 sequence: CASSVGYEQYF. In nucleotides, the CDR3 is TGTGCCAGCAGTGTTGGGTACGAGCAGTACTTC.

This chain connects TRBV5-1 to TRBJ1-3, with D uncertain. V lost 4 bases to trimming and J lost 1 base, with 6 bases between them. Germline V gene data show CDR1 as SGHRS and CDR2 as YFSETQ. The CDR3 length is 13 residues. The CDR3 bases are TGCGCCAGCAGCCGTTTTTCTGGAAACACCATATATTTT. This encodes CASSRFSGNTIYF.

The gene calls are TRBV7-6 and TRBJ1-4; D not resolved. V lost 2 bases, J lost 0 bases, and 10 bases lay in between. Germline V gives CDR1 SGHVS, CDR2 FNYEAQ. This CDR3 comprises 16 residues. The CDR3 region is CASSLNRGSTNEKLFF. The CDR3 nucleotides read TGTGCCAGCAGCTTAAACCGAGGATCAACTAATGAAAAACTGTTTTTT.

The chain couples TRBV4-1 to TRBJ1-6; D not resolved. Trimming took off 1 base at V and 10 bases at J, with 11 bases between the two ends. The CDR3 has 14 amino acids. Germline loops: CDR1 MGHRA, CDR2 YSYEKL. The CDR3 coding sequence is TGCGCCAGCAGCCAAGCAAGTGGACTCTCACCCCTCCACTTT. It is translated as CASSQASGLSPLHF.

V is TRBV7-6 and J is TRBJ2-7; the D gene is possibly TRBD1 (6 bases). The germline gives CDR1 SGHVS, CDR2 FNYEAQ. V was shortened by 4 bases and J by 7 bases, with 20 bases between the two germline ends. This CDR3 region has 15 residues. In DNA, the CDR3 is TGTGCCAGCAGCTCGGGACAACCCGGTCGCGTAGAGCAGTACTTC. Protein sequence: CASSSGQPGRVEQYF.